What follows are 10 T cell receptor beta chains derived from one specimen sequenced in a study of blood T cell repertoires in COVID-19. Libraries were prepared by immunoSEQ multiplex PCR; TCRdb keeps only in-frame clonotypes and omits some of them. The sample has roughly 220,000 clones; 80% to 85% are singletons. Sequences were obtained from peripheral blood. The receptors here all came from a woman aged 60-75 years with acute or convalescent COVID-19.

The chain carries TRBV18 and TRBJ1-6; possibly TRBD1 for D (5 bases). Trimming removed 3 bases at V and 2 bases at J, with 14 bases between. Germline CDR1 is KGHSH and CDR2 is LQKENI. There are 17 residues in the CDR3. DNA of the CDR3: TGTGCCAGCTCACCTCGAGCGGGGACGACCTATAATTCACCCCTCCACTTT. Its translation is CASSPRAGTTYNSPLHF.

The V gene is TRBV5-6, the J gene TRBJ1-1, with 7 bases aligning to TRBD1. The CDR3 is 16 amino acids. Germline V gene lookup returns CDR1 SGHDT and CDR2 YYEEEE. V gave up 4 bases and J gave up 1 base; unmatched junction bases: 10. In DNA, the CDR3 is TGTGCCAGCAGCCCGGATAAAGGGACAGCGAACACTGAAGCTTTCTTT. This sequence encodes CASSPDKGTANTEAFF.

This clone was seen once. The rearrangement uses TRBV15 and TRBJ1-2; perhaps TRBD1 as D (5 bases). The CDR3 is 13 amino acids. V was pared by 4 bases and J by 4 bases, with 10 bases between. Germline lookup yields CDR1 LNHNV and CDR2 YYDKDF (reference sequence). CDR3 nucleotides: TGTGCCACCAGCACCAGGGATTCCTATGGCTACACCTTC. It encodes CATSTRDSYGYTF.

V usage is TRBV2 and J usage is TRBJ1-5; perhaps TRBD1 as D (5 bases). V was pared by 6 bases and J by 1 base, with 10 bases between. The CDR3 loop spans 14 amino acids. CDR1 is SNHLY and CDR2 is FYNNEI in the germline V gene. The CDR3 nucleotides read TGTGCCAGCAGCCCCGCAGGGAGCAATCAGCCCCAGCATTTT. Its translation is CASSPAGSNQPQHF. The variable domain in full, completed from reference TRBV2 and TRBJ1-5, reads EPEVTQTPSHQVTQMGQEVILRCVPISNHLYFYWYRQILGQKVEFLVSFYNNEISEKSEIFDDQFSVERPDGSNFTLKIRSTKLEDSAMYFCASSPAGSNQPQHFGDGTRLSIL.

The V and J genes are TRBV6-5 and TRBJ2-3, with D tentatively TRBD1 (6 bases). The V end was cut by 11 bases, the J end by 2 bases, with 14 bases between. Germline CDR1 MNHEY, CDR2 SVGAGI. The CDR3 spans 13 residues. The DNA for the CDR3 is TGTGCCGGGTGTAGGACAGTCACAGATACGCAGTATTTT. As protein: CAGCRTVTDTQYF.

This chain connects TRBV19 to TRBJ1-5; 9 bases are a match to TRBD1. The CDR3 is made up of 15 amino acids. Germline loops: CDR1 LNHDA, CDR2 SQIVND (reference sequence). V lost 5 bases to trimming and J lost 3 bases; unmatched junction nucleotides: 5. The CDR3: CASSDRGAVNQPQHF. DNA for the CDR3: TGTGCCAGTAGTGACAGGGGGGCGGTCAATCAGCCCCAGCATTTT.

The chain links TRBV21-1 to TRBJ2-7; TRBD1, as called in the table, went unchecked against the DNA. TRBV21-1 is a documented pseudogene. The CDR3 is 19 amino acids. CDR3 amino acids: CASSPLAGQLKVFVYEQYF. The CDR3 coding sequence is TGTGCCAGCAGTCCCCTGGCCGGACAGCTCAAGGTTTTCGTCTACGAGCAGTACTTC.

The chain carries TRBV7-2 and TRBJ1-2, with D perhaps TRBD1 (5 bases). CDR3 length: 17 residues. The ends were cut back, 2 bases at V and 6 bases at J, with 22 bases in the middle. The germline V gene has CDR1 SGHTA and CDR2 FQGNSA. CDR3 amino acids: CASSLSRDSGGGNGYTF. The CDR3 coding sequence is TGTGCCAGCAGCTTAAGTCGTGATTCGGGGGGAGGGAATGGCTACACCTTC.

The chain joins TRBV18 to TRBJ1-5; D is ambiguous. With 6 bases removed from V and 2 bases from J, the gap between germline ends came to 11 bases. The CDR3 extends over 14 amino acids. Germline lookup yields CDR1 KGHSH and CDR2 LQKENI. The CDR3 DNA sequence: TGTGCCAGCTCCCTGTGGGGAGGCAATCAGCCCCAGCATTTT. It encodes CASSLWGGNQPQHF.

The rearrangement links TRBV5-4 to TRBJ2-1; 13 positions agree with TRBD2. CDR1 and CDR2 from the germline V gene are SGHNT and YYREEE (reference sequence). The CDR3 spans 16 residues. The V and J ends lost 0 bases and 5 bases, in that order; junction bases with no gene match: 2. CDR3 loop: CASSLGGLAGHNEQFF. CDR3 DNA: TGTGCCAGCAGCTTGGGGGGACTAGCGGGGCACAATGAGCAGTTCTTC.